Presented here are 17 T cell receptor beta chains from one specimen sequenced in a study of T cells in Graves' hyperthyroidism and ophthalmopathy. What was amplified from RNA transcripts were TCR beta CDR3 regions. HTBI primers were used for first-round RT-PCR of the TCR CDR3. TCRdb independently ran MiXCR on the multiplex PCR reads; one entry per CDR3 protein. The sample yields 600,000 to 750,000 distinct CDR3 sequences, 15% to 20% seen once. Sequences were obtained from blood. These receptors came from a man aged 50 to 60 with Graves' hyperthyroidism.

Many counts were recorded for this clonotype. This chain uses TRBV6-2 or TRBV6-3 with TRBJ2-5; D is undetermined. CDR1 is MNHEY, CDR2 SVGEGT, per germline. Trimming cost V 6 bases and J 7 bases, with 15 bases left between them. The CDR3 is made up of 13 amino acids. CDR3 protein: CASRSDPTWTQYF. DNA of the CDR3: TGTGCCAGCAGGTCGGACCCGACCTGGACCCAGTACTTC.

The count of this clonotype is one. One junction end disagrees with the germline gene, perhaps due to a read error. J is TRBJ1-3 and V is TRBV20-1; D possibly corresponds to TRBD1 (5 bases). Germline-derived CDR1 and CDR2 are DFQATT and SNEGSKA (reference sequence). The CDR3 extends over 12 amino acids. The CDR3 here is CSAEGLGNAIYF. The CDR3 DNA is TGCAGTGCCGAGGGGCTGGGAAACGCCATATATTTT.

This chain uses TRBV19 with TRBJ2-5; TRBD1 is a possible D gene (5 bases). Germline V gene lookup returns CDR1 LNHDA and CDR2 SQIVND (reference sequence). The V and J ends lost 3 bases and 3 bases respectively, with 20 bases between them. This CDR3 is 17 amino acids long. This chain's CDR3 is CASSIWPGAKEEETQYF. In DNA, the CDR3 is TGTGCCAGTAGTATTTGGCCTGGGGCTAAAGAGGAAGAGACCCAGTACTTC.

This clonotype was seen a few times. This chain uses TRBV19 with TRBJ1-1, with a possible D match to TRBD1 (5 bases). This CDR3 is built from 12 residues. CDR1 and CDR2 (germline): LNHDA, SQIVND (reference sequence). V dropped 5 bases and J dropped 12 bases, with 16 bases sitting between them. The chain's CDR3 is CASSPGNRDPFF. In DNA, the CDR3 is TGTGCCAGTAGTCCAGGGAATCGGGATCCTTTCTTT.

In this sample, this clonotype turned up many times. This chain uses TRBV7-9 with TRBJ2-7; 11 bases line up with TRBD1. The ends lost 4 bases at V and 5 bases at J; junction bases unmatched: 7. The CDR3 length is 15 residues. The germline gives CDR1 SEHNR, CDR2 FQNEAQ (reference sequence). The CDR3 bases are TGTGCCAGCAGCTCTTGGACAGGGGGCTTTAACGAGCAGTACTTC. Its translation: CASSSWTGGFNEQYF.

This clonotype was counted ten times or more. In nucleotides, the CDR3 is TGTGCCAGCAGCCAAGTCGGCGGGCGGCCATACTACAATGAGCAGTTCTTC. Amino acid sequence: CASSQVGGRPYYNEQFF. The gene calls are TRBV14 and TRBJ2-1; D perhaps matches TRBD2 (5 bases). The length of the CDR3 is 17 residues. Looked up from germline, CDR1 is SGHDN and CDR2 is FVKESK. V gave up 1 base and J gave up 3 bases, with 16 bases separating them.

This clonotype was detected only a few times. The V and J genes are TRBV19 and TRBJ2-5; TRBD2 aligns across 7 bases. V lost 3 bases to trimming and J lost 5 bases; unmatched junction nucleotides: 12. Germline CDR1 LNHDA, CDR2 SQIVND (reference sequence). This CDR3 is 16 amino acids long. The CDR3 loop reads CASSILGTTPFETQYF. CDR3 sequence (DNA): TGTGCCAGTAGTATCCTTGGGACTACCCCCTTTGAGACCCAGTACTTC. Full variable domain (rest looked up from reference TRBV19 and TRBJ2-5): DGGITQSPKYLFRKEGQNVTLSCEQNLNHDAMYWYRQDPGQGLRLIYYSQIVNDFQKGDIAEGYSVSREKKESFPLTVTSAQKNPTAFYLCASSILGTTPFETQYFGPGTRLLVL.

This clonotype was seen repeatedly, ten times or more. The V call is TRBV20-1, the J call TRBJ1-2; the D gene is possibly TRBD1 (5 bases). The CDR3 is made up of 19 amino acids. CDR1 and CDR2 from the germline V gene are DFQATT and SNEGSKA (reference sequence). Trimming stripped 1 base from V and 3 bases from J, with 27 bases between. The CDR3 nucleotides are TGCAGTGCTAGAGCAGGCGCAGGGATCACCGCTGAGGGTGACTATGGCTACACCTTC. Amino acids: CSARAGAGITAEGDYGYTF.

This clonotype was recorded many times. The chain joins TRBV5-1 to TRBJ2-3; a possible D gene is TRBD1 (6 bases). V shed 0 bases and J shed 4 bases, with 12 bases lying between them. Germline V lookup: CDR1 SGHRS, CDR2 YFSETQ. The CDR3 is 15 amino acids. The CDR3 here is CASSLEQGIADTQYF. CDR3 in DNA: TGCGCCAGCAGCTTGGAGCAGGGGATCGCAGATACGCAGTATTTT.

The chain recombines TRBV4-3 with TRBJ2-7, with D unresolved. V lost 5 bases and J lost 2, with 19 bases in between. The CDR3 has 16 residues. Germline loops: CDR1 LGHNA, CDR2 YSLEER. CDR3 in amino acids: CASSYKSDASTYEQYF. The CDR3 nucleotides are TGCGCCAGCAGCTACAAATCGGACGCAAGCACCTACGAGCAGTACTTC.

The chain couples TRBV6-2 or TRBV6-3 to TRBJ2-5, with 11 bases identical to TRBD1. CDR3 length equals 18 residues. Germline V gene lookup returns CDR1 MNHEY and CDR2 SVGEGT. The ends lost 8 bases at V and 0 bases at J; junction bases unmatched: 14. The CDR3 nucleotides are TGTGCCAGCCTCTCGGACAGGGGGCGTAGCGGGTACCAAGAGACCCAGTACTTC. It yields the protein CASLSDRGRSGYQETQYF.

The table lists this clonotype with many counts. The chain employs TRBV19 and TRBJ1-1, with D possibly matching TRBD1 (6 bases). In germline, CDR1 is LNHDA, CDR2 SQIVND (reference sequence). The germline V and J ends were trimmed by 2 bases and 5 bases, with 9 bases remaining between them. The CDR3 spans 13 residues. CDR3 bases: TGTGCCAGTAGTATATCAGGGGAGACTGAAGCTTTCTTT. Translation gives CASSISGETEAFF.

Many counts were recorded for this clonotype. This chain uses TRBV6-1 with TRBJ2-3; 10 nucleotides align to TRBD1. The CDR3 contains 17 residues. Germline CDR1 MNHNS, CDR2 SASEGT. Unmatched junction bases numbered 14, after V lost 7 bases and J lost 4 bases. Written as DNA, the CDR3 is TGTGCCAGCAACGATAATCCCGGGACAGGGGTAGCAGATACGCAGTATTTT. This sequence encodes CASNDNPGTGVADTQYF.

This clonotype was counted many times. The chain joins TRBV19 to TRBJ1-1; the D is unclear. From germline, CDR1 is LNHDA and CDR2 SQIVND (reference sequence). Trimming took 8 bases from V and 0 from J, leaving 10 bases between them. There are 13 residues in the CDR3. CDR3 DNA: TGTGCCAGTGGAACAGCACTGAACACTGAAGCTTTCTTT. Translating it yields CASGTALNTEAFF.

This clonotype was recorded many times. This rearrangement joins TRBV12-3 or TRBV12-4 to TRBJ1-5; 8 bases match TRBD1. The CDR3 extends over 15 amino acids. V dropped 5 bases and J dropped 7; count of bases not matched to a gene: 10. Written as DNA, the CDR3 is TGTGCCAGCAGTCGGGGACAGGCAGGGGAACAGCCCCAGCATTTT. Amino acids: CASSRGQAGEQPQHF.

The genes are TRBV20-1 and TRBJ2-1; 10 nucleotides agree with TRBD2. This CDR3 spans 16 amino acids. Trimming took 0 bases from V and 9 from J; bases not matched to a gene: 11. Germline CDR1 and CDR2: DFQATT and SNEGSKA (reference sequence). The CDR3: CSARDQEREGRGEQFF. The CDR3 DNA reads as TGCAGTGCTAGAGATCAGGAGCGGGAGGGCCGGGGTGAGCAGTTCTTC.

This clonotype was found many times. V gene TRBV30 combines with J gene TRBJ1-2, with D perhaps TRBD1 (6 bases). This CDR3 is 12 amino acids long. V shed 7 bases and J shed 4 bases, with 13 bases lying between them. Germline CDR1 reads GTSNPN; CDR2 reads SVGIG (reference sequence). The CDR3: CAYTGSGYGYTF. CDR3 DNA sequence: TGTGCCTATACAGGGTCGGGCTATGGCTACACCTTC.